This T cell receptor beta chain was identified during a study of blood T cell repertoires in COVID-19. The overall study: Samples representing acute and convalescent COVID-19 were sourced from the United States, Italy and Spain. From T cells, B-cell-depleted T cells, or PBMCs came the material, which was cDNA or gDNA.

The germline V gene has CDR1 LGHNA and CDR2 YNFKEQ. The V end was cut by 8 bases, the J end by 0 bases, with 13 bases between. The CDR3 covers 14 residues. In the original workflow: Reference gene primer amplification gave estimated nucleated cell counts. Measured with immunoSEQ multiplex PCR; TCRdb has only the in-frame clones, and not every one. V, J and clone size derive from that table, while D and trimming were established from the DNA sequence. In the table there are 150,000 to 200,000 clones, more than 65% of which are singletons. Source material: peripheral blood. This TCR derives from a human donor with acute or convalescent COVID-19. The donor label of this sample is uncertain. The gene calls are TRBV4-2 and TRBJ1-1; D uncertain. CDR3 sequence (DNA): TGTGCCAGCCGTAACCCGGGTGTGAACACTGAAGCTTTCTTT. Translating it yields CASRNPGVNTEAFF.